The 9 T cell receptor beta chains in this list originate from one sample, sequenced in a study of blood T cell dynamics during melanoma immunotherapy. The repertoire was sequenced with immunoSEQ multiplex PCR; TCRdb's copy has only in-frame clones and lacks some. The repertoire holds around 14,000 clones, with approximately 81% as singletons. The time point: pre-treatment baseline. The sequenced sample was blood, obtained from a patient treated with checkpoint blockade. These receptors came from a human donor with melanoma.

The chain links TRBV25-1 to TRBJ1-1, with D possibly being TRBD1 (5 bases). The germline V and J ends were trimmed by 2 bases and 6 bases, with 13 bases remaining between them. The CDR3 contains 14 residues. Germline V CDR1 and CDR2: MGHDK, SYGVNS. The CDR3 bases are TGTGCCAGCAGTGAAACCAGGGCGGTTCCTGAAGCTTTCTTT. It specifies CASSETRAVPEAFF.

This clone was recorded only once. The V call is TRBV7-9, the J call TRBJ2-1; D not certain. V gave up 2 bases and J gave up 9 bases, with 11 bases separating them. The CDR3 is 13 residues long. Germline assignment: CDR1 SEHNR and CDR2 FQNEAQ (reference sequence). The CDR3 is CASSLIGEGEQFF. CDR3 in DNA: TGTGCCAGCAGCTTAATTGGGGAAGGTGAGCAGTTCTTC.

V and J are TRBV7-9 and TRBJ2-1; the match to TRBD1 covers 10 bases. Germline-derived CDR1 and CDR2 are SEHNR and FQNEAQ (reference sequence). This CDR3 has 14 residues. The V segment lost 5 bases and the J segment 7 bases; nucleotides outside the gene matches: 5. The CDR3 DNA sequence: TGTGCCAGCAGCCCAAGGGGACAGGGGAATGAGCAGTTCTTC. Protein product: CASSPRGQGNEQFF.

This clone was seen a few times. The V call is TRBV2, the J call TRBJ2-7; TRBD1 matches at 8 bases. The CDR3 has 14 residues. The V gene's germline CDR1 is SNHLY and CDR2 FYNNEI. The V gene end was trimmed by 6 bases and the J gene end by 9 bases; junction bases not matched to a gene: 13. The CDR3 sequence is CASSPDRVNLGQYF. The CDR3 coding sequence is TGTGCCAGCAGCCCGGACAGGGTCAACTTAGGGCAGTACTTC.

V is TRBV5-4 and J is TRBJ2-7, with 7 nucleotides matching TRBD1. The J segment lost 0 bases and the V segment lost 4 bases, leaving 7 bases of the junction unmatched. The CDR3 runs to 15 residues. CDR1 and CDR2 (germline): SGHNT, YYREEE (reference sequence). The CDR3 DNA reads TGTGCCAGCAGCAATGGACAGGCGAGCTCCTACGAGCAGTACTTC. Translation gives CASSNGQASSYEQYF.

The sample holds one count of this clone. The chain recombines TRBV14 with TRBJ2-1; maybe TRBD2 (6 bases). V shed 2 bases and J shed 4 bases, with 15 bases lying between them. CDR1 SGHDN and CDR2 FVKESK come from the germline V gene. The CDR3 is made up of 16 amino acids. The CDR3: CASSQWGLMGYNEQFF. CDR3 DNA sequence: TGTGCCAGCAGCCAATGGGGACTGATGGGTTACAATGAGCAGTTCTTC.

CDR3: CASSLRQGAGEQYF. In DNA, the CDR3 is TGTGCCAGCAGCTTGCGACAGGGGGCTGGGGAGCAGTACTTC. The chain is built from TRBV7-3 and TRBJ2-7, with TRBD1 matching over 10 bases. Germline CDR1 SGHTA, CDR2 FQGTGA. V was clipped by 3 bases and J by 7 bases; unmatched bases: 6. The CDR3 consists of 14 residues.

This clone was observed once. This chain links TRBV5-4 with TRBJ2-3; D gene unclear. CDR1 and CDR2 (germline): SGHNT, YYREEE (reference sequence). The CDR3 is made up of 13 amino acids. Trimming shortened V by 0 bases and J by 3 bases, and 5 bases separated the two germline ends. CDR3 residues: CASSLAGTDTQYF. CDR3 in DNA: TGTGCCAGCAGCTTGGCGGGTACAGATACGCAGTATTTT.

The CDR3 reads CASSNTGRSGANVLTF. The CDR3 nucleotides read TGTGCCAGCAGTAACACAGGTCGCTCTGGGGCCAACGTCCTGACTTTC. The chain combines TRBV28 with TRBJ2-6; D perhaps matches TRBD1 (5 bases). The germline gives CDR1 MDHEN, CDR2 SYDVKM. CDR3 length: 16 amino acids. Trimming removed 5 bases from V and 0 bases from J, with 11 bases in between.